This T cell receptor (beta chain) emerged from a study of T cell changes during pregnancy in multiple sclerosis. The CDR3 is made up of 16 amino acids. The V gene's germline CDR1 is SGHRS and CDR2 YFSETQ. V was trimmed by 0 bases and J by 0 bases, leaving 11 bases between them. Method: immunoSEQ multiplex PCR; TCRdb's copy keeps in-frame clones and lacks some. The data contain 85,000 to 130,000 clones, 85% to 95% of them seen just once; the ten biggest clones take up more than 0.95%. This clonotype originated in a female donor with multiple sclerosis, enrolled in a pregnancy study. The sample in question was peripheral blood, obtained in the second trimester of pregnancy. V and J are TRBV5-1 and TRBJ2-3; D might be TRBD2 (6 bases). The CDR3 DNA reads as TGCGCCAGCAGCTTGGAGGGGAGGCAGAGCACAGATACGCAGTATTTT. Its protein product is CASSLEGRQSTDTQYF.